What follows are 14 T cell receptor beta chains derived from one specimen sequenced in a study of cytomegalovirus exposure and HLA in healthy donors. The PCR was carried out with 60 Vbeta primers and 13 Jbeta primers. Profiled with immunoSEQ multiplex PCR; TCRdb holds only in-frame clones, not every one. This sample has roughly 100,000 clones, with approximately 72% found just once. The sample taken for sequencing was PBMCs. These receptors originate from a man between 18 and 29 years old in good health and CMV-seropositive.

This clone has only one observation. The CDR3 region has the DNA TGTGCCAGCAGTTTTTTAACAGACGCAAATTCACCCCTCCACTTT. Its translation is CASSFLTDANSPLHF. The V call is TRBV27, the J call TRBJ1-6; D uncertain. V lost 3 bases and J 7 bases, leaving 13 bases between the germline ends. Per the germline V gene, CDR1 is MNHEY and CDR2 is SMNVEV (reference sequence). The CDR3 has 15 amino acids.

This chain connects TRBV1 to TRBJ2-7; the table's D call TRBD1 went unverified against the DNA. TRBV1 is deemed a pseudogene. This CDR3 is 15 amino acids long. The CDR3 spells CTSSHPPGQLYEQYF. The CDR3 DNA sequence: TGCACCAGCAGCCATCCTCCGGGACAGCTCTACGAGCAGTACTTC.

The CDR3: CASSLGKTSGVPDTQYF. CDR3 nucleotide sequence: TGCGCCAGCAGCTTGGGTAAGACTAGCGGGGTCCCAGATACGCAGTATTTT. The V gene is TRBV5-1, the J gene TRBJ2-3, with 11 bases lining up with TRBD2. CDR1 and CDR2 from the germline V gene are SGHRS and YFSETQ. After removal of 0 bases from V and 4 bases from J, the junction contained 7 bases not matched to a gene. This CDR3 has 17 amino acids.

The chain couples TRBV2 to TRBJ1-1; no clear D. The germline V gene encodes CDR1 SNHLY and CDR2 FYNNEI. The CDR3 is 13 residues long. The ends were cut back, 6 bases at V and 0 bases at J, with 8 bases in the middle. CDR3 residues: CASSFGMNTEAFF. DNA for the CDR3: TGTGCCAGCAGCTTCGGGATGAACACTGAAGCTTTCTTT.

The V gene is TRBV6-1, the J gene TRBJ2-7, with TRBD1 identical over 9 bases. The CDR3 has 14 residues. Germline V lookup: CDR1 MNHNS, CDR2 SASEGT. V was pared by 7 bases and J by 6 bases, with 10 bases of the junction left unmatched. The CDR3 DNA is TGTGCCAGCACCATGACAGGGGGAGCCTCCGAGCAGTACTTC. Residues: CASTMTGGASEQYF.

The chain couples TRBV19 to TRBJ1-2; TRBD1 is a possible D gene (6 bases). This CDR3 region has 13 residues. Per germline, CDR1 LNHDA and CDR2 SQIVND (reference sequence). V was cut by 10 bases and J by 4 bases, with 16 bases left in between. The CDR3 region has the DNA TGTGCCACCAAACTCGGACAGCTCTATGGCTACACCTTC. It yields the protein CATKLGQLYGYTF.

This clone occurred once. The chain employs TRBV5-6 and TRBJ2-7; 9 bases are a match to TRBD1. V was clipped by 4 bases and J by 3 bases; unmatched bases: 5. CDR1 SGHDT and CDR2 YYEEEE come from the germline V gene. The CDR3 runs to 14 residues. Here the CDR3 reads CASSRTGVNYEQYF. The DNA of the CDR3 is TGTGCCAGCAGCCGGACAGGGGTTAACTACGAGCAGTACTTC.

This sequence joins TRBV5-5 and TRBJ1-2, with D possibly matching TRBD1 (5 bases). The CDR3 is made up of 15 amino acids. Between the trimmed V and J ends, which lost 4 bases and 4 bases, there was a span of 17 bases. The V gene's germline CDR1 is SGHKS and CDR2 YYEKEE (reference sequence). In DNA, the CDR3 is TGTGCCAGCAGCATAGGGGCCCAAGGTCCCTATGGCTACACCTTC. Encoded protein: CASSIGAQGPYGYTF.

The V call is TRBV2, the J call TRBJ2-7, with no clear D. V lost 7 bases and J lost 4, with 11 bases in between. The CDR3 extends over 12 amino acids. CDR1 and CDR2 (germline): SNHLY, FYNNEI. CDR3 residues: CASTQDRYEQYF. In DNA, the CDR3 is TGTGCCAGCACTCAGGATAGATACGAGCAGTACTTC.

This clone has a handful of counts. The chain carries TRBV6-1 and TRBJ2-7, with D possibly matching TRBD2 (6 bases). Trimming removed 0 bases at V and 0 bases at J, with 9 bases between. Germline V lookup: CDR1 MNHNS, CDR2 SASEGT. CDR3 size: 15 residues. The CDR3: CASSEAIGGSYEQYF. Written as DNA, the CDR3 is TGTGCCAGCAGTGAAGCGATCGGGGGCTCCTACGAGCAGTACTTC.

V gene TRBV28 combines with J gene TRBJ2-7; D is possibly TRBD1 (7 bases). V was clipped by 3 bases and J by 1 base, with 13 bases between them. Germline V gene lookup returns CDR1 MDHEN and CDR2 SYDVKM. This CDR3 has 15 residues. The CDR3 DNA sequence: TGTGCCAGCAGTTTCAGGGGGGCTTTATCCTACGAGCAGTACTTC. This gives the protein CASSFRGALSYEQYF.

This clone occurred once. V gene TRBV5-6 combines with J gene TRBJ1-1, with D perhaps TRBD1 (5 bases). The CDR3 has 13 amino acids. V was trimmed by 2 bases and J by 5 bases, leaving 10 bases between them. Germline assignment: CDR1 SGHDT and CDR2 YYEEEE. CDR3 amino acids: CASSFRVRTEAFF. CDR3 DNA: TGTGCCAGCAGCTTCAGGGTACGGACTGAAGCTTTCTTT.

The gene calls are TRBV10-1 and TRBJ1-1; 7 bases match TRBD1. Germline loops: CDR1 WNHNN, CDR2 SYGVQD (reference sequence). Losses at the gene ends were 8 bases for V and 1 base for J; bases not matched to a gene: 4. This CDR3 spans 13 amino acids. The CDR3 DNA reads TGCGCCAGCCAGGGACAGAAGAACACTGAAGCTTTCTTT. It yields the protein CASQGQKNTEAFF.

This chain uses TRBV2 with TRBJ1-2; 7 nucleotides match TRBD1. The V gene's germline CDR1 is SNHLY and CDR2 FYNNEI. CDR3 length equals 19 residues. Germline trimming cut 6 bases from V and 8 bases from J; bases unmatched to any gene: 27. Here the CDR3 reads CASSPGPPSSTGPFGGYTF. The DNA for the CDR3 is TGTGCCAGCAGCCCCGGGCCCCCATCGTCGACAGGGCCTTTTGGGGGCTACACCTTC.